Included here is one TCR beta chain sequence, with context. Its binding antigen is unknown. The record has no base qualities; no much larger clone is one base away. Patients were selected on the basis of adequate residual fresh-frozen tumor tissue and more than two years of available survival data. None of the glioblastoma patients carried an isocitrate dehydrogenase mutation, although molecular status otherwise varied. PBMC collection took place before vaccination, two weeks after the third vaccination, and at tumor progression if progression occurred. The Qiagen DNeasy Blood extraction Kit was used for extraction of genomic DNA. Ends trimmed: V by 6 bases, J by 8 bases; bases unmatched to a gene: 6. As encoded in the germline V gene, CDR1 is MNHNS while CDR2 is SASEGT. The CDR3, cysteine through phenylalanine, is 13 amino acids long. Solely the CDR3 DNA is kept, with 39 bases framed from the first base.

These data originate in a study of glioma-infiltrating T cells after dendritic cell vaccination (dated by TCRdb to about 2016). Looking at the study overall: The cohort comprised about 15 glioblastoma patients from Phase I and II dendritic cell vaccination trials, 9 newly diagnosed and 6 with recurrent disease. Between the early 2000s and the early 2010s, the patients were given dendritic cell vaccination pulsed with autologous tumor lysate. To make the vaccine, monocyte-derived dendritic cells were cultured for about seven days with IL-4 and GM-CSF and then pulsed overnight with autologous tumor lysate. Three intradermal dendritic cell vaccine injections were administered to patients at biweekly intervals in the arm below the axilla. In glioblastoma patients vaccinated with dendritic cells, deep sequencing of TCR beta CDR3 regions served to measure the amount of tumor-infiltrating lymphocytes and to compare repertoires between tumor and blood. TCR sequencing metrics, including TIL content and tumor-blood repertoire overlap, were correlated with survival after dendritic cell vaccination.

Study-wide conclusions, independent of this receptor: Longer time to progression and overall survival after dendritic cell vaccination were predicted by higher estimated pretreatment TIL content. The cohort was small and heterogeneous, few patients had complete blood and tumor sets, and even fewer had initial-recurrent tumor pairs. The three-group TCR overlap response model was characterized as speculative, and prospective validation of the model was stated to be required. No direct relationship between TCR clonality and survival was found, suggesting a diverse polyclonal response may matter.

TCRB CDR3 regions were amplified from 1.5 to 2 ug genomic DNA, or all available DNA if less, using the immunoSEQ assay. For multiplex PCR, 60 forward primers for TCR V beta segments and 13 reverse primers for J beta segments were used. To estimate the number of reads per starting template, synthetic control templates were added to each sample at limiting dilution. Reads of 87 bp were generated by sequencing on the Illumina HiSeq System. The paper's data handling went like this. To remove PCR and sequencing errors, closely related sequences were merged with a nearest neighbor algorithm. TCR overlap was defined as the percentage of unique tumor TCR beta sequences that were also present in the same patient's peripheral blood. Here the immuneACCESS table is served through TCRdb, limited to in-frame sequences with V and J called. Missing clones are a known gap in these copies; in checked studies unresolved V genes cover under half, and the rest lacks a known reason. V, J and clone size reflect that table, while D and trimming were determined from the DNA. The table for this sample lists about 82,000 clones; 70% to 90% of them were counted only once. The ten biggest clones cover about 3.2% of the sample.

Rearrangement joined TRBV6-1 to TRBJ1-3, with TRBD1 identical over 8 junction bases. The sequencing used blood, collected before dendritic cell vaccination. The receptor's source is a human donor with glioblastoma. The DNA sequence is given as TGTGCCAGCAGCCAAGACAGGGGCGACACCATATATTTT. This sequence encodes CASSQDRGDTIYF.